This T cell receptor (beta chain) was obtained from a study of T cell repertoires in cytomegalovirus infection. Study at large: Recently identified HLA-C-restricted CMV epitopes were among the peptides used. Public TCR beta signatures were indicative of both CMV infection and a matching HLA type.

Findings of the study overall: Based on cumulative public TCR beta family frequency, carriers of CMV plus the relevant HLA were identified. What dominated the ex vivo response were HLA-C-restricted CMV-specific TCR beta clonotypes.

Using its own MiXCR run on the reads, TCRdb lists one record per CDR3 protein. Of 700,000 to 900,000 distinct CDR3 sequences listed, 25% to 30% are singletons. This clonotype has more than one count but fewer than ten. Its antigen is currently unknown. One end of the junction does not line up with germline, which may come from a read error. Germline CDR1 reads SSHAT; CDR2 reads FNYEAQ (reference sequence). The length of the CDR3 is 16 residues. The sequencing here drew on cultured CD8+ T cells from PBMCs, taken from culture after CMV antigen stimulation. The chain joins TRBV7-7 to TRBJ2-2; possibly TRBD2 for D (5 bases). The receptor was isolated from a human donor in good health (CMV status not recorded). Some clones in this sample may be carry-over from other donors' samples. CDR3 in DNA: TGTGCTAGCAGCCCGCGAGGGATAGGGCCCACCGGGGAGCTGTTTTTT. Translated, it gives CASSPRGIGPTGELFF.